One and the same sample provided the 23 T cell receptor beta chains below, sequenced in a study of metastatic and nonmetastatic thyroid tumors. TCRdb recomputed clones from the PCR reads via MiXCR. The sample yields 20,000 to 25,000 clones, around 9.9% seen once. None of the patients had undergone any treatment ahead of thyroid surgery. Sequencing was performed on blood. The receptors were gathered from a female donor with papillary thyroid cancer or a benign thyroid nodule (not recorded which). Some clones in this sample may be carry-over from other donors' samples.

The sample holds a few counts of this clone. The chain carries TRBV28 and TRBJ2-2, with a possible D match to TRBD2 (5 bases). Germline V gene data show CDR1 as MDHEN and CDR2 as SYDVKM. V lost 8 bases, J lost 7 bases, and 29 bases lay in between. CDR3 length: 18 amino acids. CDR3 bases: TGTGCCAGCGGATTCCACACGACGGGAAACTCGGCGGGCGGGGAGCTGTTTTTT. Residues: CASGFHTTGNSAGGELFF.

This clone was observed many times. This chain links TRBV14 with TRBJ1-2; D is unresolved. Trimming pared 0 bases from V and 6 bases from J, leaving 14 bases between. CDR1 and CDR2 from the germline V gene are SGHDN and FVKESK. The CDR3 is made up of 15 amino acids. The CDR3 here is CASSQDLLGMDGYTF. The CDR3 nucleotides read TGTGCCAGCAGCCAAGATTTGTTAGGAATGGATGGCTACACCTTC.

This clone was counted many times. For the CDR3, the DNA is TGTGCCAGTCGACGCGGGGGGGGGGGGCGGAACGAGCAGTACTTC. It is translated as CASRRGGGGRNEQYF. The chain uses TRBV28 and TRBJ2-7; 9 bases match TRBD2. This CDR3 is built from 15 residues. Per the germline V gene, CDR1 is MDHEN and CDR2 is SYDVKM. The junction had 14 bases not matched to a gene; V was cut back by 9 bases and J by 5 bases.

This clone rates as medium-sized (0.01 to 0.1%). J is TRBJ1-2 and V is TRBV27; D perhaps matches TRBD1 (6 bases). There are 11 residues in the CDR3. Germline V CDR1 and CDR2: MNHEY, SMNVEV (reference sequence). Trimming took off 6 bases at V and 8 bases at J, with 10 bases between the two ends. The CDR3 loop reads CASSTGIGYTF. DNA of the CDR3: TGTGCCAGCAGCACAGGGATCGGCTACACCTTC.

V and J are TRBV3-1 and TRBJ1-1; D may be TRBD1 (5 bases). V was pared by 4 bases and J by 4 bases, with 22 bases between. CDR1 and CDR2 (germline): LGHDT, YNNKEL (reference sequence). CDR3 size: 17 residues. Here the CDR3 reads CASSRPFWGSRGTEAFF. The CDR3 nucleotides read TGTGCCAGCAGCCGCCCTTTCTGGGGGAGTCGAGGCACTGAAGCTTTCTTT.

The table lists this clone with many counts. The gene calls are TRBV6-2 or TRBV6-3 and TRBJ2-1, with 11 bases that match TRBD2. CDR3 length: 19 amino acids. Germline V CDR1 and CDR2: MNHEY, SVGEGT. The J segment lost 6 bases and the V segment lost 5 bases, leaving 18 bases of the junction unmatched. CDR3 nucleotide sequence: TGTGCCAGCAGTATCACCGGGACTAGCGGTTCCGTTTTCCTCAATGAGCAGTTCTTC. It is translated as CASSITGTSGSVFLNEQFF.

By frequency in the sample, this clone is medium-sized (0.01 to 0.1%). This chain joins TRBV6-1 and TRBJ1-1, with D perhaps TRBD1 (5 bases). Trimming removed 2 bases from V and 11 bases from J, with 18 bases in between. The length of the CDR3 is 14 residues. Germline V gene lookup returns CDR1 MNHNS and CDR2 SASEGT. The CDR3 nucleotides read TGTGCCAGCAGTGAAATGGCAGGGCCCCTTGGGGCTTTCTTT. Its protein product is CASSEMAGPLGAFF.

This clone was counted at least ten times. This sequence joins TRBV24-1 and TRBJ1-2; possible D gene TRBD1, 6 bases. Between the trimmed V and J ends, which lost 4 bases and 1 base, there was a span of 9 bases. Germline values: CDR1 KGHDR, CDR2 SFDVKD. The CDR3 sequence is 14 residues long. CDR3 nucleotide sequence: TGTGCCACCAGTGACCAGGGGTTTAACTATGGCTACACCTTC. Encoded protein: CATSDQGFNYGYTF.

The CDR3 nucleotides are TGTGCCAGCAGCGTCGGGGTGGTTGAAACCTACGAGCAGTACTTC. Translating gives CASSVGVVETYEQYF. The genes are TRBV9 and TRBJ2-7, with a weak D call TRBD2 (5 bases). CDR3 length: 15 amino acids. V dropped 2 bases and J dropped 2 bases, with 14 bases sitting between them. Per germline, CDR1 SGDLS and CDR2 YYNGEE.

Worth noting for this clone: Possible read error: a much larger clone is one base away. This rearrangement joins TRBV5-1 to TRBJ2-1; D remains ambiguous. The CDR3 runs to 14 residues. V was cut by 4 bases and J by 6 bases, with 14 bases left in between. Germline-derived CDR1 and CDR2 are SGHRS and YFSETQ. The CDR3 DNA reads TGCGCCAGCAGCACCGATTCTACCTCCAATGAGCAGTTCTTC. Translation: CASSTDSTSNEQFF.

A few counts support this clone. This sequence may be a read error, since a much larger clone differs from it by one base. This likely comes from a read error, as the CDR3 has no conserved phenylalanine or tryptophan at its end. The chain employs TRBV18 and TRBJ1-6; tentatively, D is TRBD1 (5 bases). Germline lookup yields CDR1 KGHSH and CDR2 LQKENI. With 3 bases removed from V and 14 bases from J, the gap between germline ends came to 11 bases. The CDR3 covers 12 residues. The DNA for the CDR3 is TGTGCCAGCTCACCCGGGGGTTTGGCCCTCCACCTT. This sequence encodes CASSPGGLALHL.

This clone occurred many times. In the same sample, other DNA sequences code for this CDR3. The CDR3 sequence is CASSIDSSGNTIYF. The CDR3 DNA reads TGTGCCAGTAGTATAGACAGCTCCGGTAACACCATATATTTT. The V gene is TRBV19, the J gene TRBJ1-3; D gene ambiguous. The CDR3 is 14 amino acids. V lost 0 bases, J lost 7 bases, and 10 bases lay in between. Germline lookup yields CDR1 LNHDA and CDR2 SQIVND (reference sequence).

The table lists this clone with many counts. The chain employs TRBV20-1 and TRBJ2-1; 9 bases are a match to TRBD2. CDR1 DFQATT and CDR2 SNEGSKA come from the germline V gene (reference sequence). This CDR3 has 18 amino acids. The J segment lost 4 bases and the V segment lost 5 bases, leaving 18 bases of the junction unmatched. The CDR3, as DNA: TGCAGTGCTCGGGGGGGTAGCGGGAGCCCGCAACCTTACAATGAGCAGTTCTTC. It codes for CSARGGSGSPQPYNEQFF.

This clone was recorded many times. The chain joins TRBV28 to TRBJ1-2; 10 bases match TRBD1. Germline trimming cut 5 bases from V and 13 bases from J; bases unmatched to any gene: 13. The CDR3 extends over 14 amino acids. Germline values: CDR1 MDHEN, CDR2 SYDVKM. CDR3 sequence: CASSEPPGQGRITF. CDR3 DNA: TGTGCCAGCAGTGAACCTCCGGGACAGGGGCGAATCACCTTC.

Judged by abundance, this clone is medium-sized. The chain is built from TRBV28 and TRBJ2-7; 11 positions match TRBD2. Germline V gene lookup returns CDR1 MDHEN and CDR2 SYDVKM. Germline trimming cut 6 bases from V and 4 bases from J; bases unmatched to any gene: 5. This CDR3 has 14 amino acids. The CDR3 here is CASRLAGGMYEQYF. The CDR3 coding sequence is TGTGCCAGCAGGTTAGCGGGAGGGATGTACGAGCAGTACTTC.

This clone was observed many times. The chain links TRBV7-2 to TRBJ2-1; 12 bases line up with TRBD2. The CDR3 totals 19 residues. Germline trimming cut 2 bases from V and 1 base from J; bases unmatched to any gene: 9. CDR1 is SGHTA and CDR2 is FQGNSA in the germline V gene. Here the CDR3 DNA reads TGTGCCAGCAGCTTACTGGGACTAGCGGGCCCAGTTTCCTACAATGAGCAGTTCTTC. It translates to CASSLLGLAGPVSYNEQFF.

This clone has a count of ten or more. This chain uses TRBV9 with TRBJ1-1; D is unclear. V dropped 0 bases and J dropped 0 bases, with 9 bases sitting between them. The CDR3 contains 15 residues. Looked up from germline, CDR1 is SGDLS and CDR2 is YYNGEE. The CDR3: CASSVVPNMNTEAFF. The CDR3 bases are TGTGCCAGCAGCGTAGTCCCGAACATGAACACTGAAGCTTTCTTT.

In its sample, this clone was seen many times. The chain carries TRBV13 and TRBJ2-7, with 11 bases aligning to TRBD1. CDR3 length: 14 residues. The junction had 2 bases not matched to a gene; V was cut back by 0 bases and J by 7 bases. Germline V gene sequence: CDR1 PRHDT, CDR2 FYEKMQ (reference sequence). CDR3 nucleotides: TGTGCCAGCAGCTTAGGGGACAGGGGGCGTGAGCAGTACTTC. This gives the protein CASSLGDRGREQYF.

This clone was seen ten or more times. This chain links TRBV30 with TRBJ1-5; D gene unclear. Between the trimmed V and J ends, which lost 1 base and 4 bases, there was a span of 5 bases. The CDR3 spans 12 residues. Germline CDR1 is GTSNPN and CDR2 is SVGIG (reference sequence). CDR3 region: CAWSATNQPQHF. The CDR3 DNA reads as TGTGCCTGGAGTGCCACAAATCAGCCCCAGCATTTT.

This clone showed up just a few times. The chain has TRBV15 and TRBJ2-2; 7 bases line up with TRBD1. In germline, CDR1 is LNHNV, CDR2 YYDKDF (reference sequence). V shed 0 bases, J shed 4 bases, and the junction held 8 bases outside the gene matches. CDR3 length: 17 residues. The DNA for the CDR3 is TGTGCCACCAGCAGAGACCGATCCGGGACAGTCACCGGGGAGCTGTTTTTT. This encodes CATSRDRSGTVTGELFF.

The chain is built from TRBV19 and TRBJ2-2; no clear D. CDR1 is LNHDA, CDR2 SQIVND, per germline (reference sequence). The V end lost 3 bases, the J end lost 9 bases, and 5 bases lay between the germline ends. This CDR3 region has 11 residues. CDR3 amino acids: CASSMKWELFF. The CDR3 bases are TGTGCCAGTAGTATGAAGTGGGAGCTGTTTTTT.

This clone has a handful of counts. This may stem from a read error, because a much larger clone lies one nucleotide away. This chain joins TRBV7-2 and TRBJ2-7; D might be TRBD2 (6 bases). This CDR3 contains 13 residues. The germline V gene has CDR1 SGHTA and CDR2 FQGNSA. Here the CDR3 reads CASTRRAPYERYF. As DNA, the CDR3 is TGTGCCAGCACCCGGAGGGCACCCTACGAGCGGTACTTC.

By frequency in the sample, this clone is medium-sized. The chain links TRBV27 to TRBJ2-7; 7 nucleotides agree with TRBD1. Germline assignment: CDR1 MNHEY and CDR2 SMNVEV (reference sequence). The CDR3 runs 14 residues. V shed 0 bases, J shed 3 bases, and the junction held 2 bases outside the gene matches. The CDR3 protein is CASSLSAGGYEQYF. In DNA form, the CDR3 reads TGTGCCAGCAGTTTATCGGCAGGGGGCTACGAGCAGTACTTC.